The clone carrying this T cell receptor (beta chain) was counted between two and nine times. Its specificity is not known. A J-beta primer mix and a sample-barcoded 5' primer were used in a second PCR of about 7 to 12 cycles. TCRdb ran MiXCR on the 5' RACE reads and lists one entry per CDR3 protein. Counted here are about 1,500,000 distinct CDR3 sequences, around 39% occurring once; the ten biggest clones make up 7.9%. The data were obtained in a study of blood T cells in healthy people across ages. About the study: Through template switching, about one barcoded beta molecule was captured per two T cells, as measured in model experiments. Study outcomes and limitations: Conclusively comparing naive with antigen-experienced cells was impossible with unsorted PBMCs.

The CDR3 contains 12 residues. The V gene lost 6 bases and the J gene lost 5 bases, with 10 bases spanning the gap. CDR1 and CDR2 from the germline V gene are SGHAT and FQNNGV. Sample: blood. The TCR sequence derives from a woman aged 18-29 years in good health. The rearrangement uses TRBV11-2 and TRBJ1-1, with a tentative D call TRBD1 (5 bases). The CDR3 is CASSRRGTEAFF. CDR3 DNA: TGTGCCAGCAGTCGAAGGGGTACTGAAGCTTTCTTT.